This T cell receptor (beta chain) originates from a study of cytomegalovirus exposure and HLA in healthy donors. Profiled with immunoSEQ multiplex PCR; TCRdb holds only in-frame clones, not every one. The sample contains some 71,000 clones, over 90% of which appear only once. The study's findings and limits: The study put 160 or so TCR beta chains on its list as cytomegalovirus-associated. According to a subsequent analysis, TCR clusters from the first cohort were inclined to appear together in the 90 to 150 validation repertoires. For cytomegalovirus status, the classifier reportedly gave diagnoses with high specificity and sensitivity.

The donors formed part of the roughly 120-subject validation cohort, distinct from the roughly 660-subject first cohort. Details on this clone: As yet, its antigen is unknown.

V was cut by 2 bases and J by 4 bases, with 24 bases left in between. In germline, CDR1 is MNHEY, CDR2 SMNVEV (reference sequence). The CDR3 sequence is 19 residues long. The chain employs TRBV27 and TRBJ2-4; D perhaps matches TRBD1 (6 bases). The receptor's source is a woman younger than 35 in good health and CMV-seronegative. The source material was PBMCs. CDR3 sequence (DNA): TGTGCCAGCAGTTTAAGCCCCCCAGGGGCTTCTAATAAGAAAAACATTCAGTACTTC. Amino acid sequence: CASSLSPPGASNKKNIQYF.